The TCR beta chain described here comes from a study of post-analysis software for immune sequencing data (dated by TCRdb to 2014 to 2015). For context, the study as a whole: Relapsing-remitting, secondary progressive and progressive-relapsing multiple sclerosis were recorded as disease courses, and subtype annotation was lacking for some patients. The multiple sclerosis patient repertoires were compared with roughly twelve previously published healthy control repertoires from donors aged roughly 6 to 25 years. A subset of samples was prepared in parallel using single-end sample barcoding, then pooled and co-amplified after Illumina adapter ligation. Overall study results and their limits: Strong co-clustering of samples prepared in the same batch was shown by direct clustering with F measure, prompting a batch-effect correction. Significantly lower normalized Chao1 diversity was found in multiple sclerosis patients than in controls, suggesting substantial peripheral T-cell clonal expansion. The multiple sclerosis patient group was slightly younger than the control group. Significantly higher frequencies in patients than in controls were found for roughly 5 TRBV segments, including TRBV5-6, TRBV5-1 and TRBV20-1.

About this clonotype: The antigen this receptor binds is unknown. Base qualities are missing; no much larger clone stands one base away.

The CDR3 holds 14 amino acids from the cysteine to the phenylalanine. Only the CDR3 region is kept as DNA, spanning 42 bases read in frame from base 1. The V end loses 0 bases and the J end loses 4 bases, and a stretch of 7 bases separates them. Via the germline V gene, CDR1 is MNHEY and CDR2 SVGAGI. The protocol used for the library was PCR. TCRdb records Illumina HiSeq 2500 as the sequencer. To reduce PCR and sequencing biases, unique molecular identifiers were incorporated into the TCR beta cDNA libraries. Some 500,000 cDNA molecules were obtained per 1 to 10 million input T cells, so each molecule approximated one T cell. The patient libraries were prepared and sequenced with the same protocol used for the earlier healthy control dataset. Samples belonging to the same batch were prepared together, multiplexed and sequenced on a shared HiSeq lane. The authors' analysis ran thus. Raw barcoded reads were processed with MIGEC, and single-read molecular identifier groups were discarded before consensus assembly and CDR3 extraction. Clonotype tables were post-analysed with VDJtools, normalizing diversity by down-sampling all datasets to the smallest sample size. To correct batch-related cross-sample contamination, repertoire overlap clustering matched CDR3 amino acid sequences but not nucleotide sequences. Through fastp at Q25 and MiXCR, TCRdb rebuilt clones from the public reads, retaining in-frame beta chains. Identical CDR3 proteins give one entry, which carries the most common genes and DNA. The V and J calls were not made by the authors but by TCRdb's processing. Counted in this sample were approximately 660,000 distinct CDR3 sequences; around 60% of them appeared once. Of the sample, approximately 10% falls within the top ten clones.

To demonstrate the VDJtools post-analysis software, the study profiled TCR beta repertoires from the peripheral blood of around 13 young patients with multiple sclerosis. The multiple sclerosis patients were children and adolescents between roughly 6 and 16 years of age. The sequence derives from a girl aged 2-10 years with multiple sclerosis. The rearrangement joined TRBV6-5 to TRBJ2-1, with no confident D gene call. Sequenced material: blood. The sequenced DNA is TGTGCCAGCAGTTACTCGGAACAGTACAATGAGCAGTTCTTC. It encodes CASSYSEQYNEQFF.